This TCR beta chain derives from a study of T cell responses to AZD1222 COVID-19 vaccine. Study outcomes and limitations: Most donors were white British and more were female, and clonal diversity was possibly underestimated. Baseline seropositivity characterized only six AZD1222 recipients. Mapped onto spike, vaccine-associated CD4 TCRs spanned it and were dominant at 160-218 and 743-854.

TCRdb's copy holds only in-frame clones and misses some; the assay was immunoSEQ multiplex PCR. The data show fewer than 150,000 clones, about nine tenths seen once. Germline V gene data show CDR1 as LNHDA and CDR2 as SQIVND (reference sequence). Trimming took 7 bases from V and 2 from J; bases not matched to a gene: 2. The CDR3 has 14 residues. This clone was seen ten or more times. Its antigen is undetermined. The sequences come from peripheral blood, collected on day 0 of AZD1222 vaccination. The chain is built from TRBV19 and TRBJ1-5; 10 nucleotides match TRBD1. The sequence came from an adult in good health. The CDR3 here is CASTGTGGNQPQHF. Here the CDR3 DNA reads TGTGCCAGTACAGGGACAGGGGGCAATCAGCCCCAGCATTTT.